These 20 T cell receptor beta chains originate from one sample sequenced in a study of shared clonotypes between healthy human individuals (dated by TCRdb to 2020 to 2022). Receptors were amplified or captured by the immunoSEQ multiplex PCR assay. TCRdb provides this immuneACCESS table in a form limited to in-frame rearrangements. Some clones are lacking; in checked studies, under half of them reflect an unresolved V gene, and why the rest are absent is not known. In this sample the table shows about 2.2 million clones, roughly 93% of which occur a single time. The ten largest account for around 1.8% of the sample. CD8 naive samples were obtained by positive selection for CCR7 among CD45RO-negative cells, yielding a CD45RA+CCR7+ population from which TemRA cells were excluded. The sequenced material came from naive CD8+ T cells from PBMCs. The cell subset or site label, as the study defines it: CD45RA+CCR7+. These receptors were taken from a man younger than 30 in good health. Some clones in this sample may be carry-over from other donors' samples.

Regarding this clone: Additional DNA sequences in this sample encode the identical CDR3. CDR3 DNA: TGTGCCAGCAGCCCCAGGACAGGCCAAGAGACCCAGTACTTC. It is translated as CASSPRTGQETQYF. The V and J genes are TRBV9 and TRBJ2-5; TRBD1 matches at 7 bases. The CDR3 is 14 residues long. J was trimmed by 1 base and V by 4 bases; bases with no gene match: 4. Germline V gene sequence: CDR1 SGDLS, CDR2 YYNGEE.

The chain is built from TRBV27 and TRBJ1-4; TRBD1 agrees at 7 bases. Germline CDR1 MNHEY, CDR2 SMNVEV (reference sequence). The CDR3 is made up of 15 amino acids. V was clipped by 1 base and J by 7 bases; unmatched bases: 6. CDR3 in DNA: TGTGCCAGCAGTTTATTCCGACAGGGAAGTGAAAAACTGTTTTTT. This sequence encodes CASSLFRQGSEKLFF.

This chain joins TRBV10-3 and TRBJ2-7; D not certain. CDR1 is ENHRY and CDR2 is SYGVKD in the germline V gene. Deletions cut 2 bases from V and 6 bases from J, with 14 bases between. The CDR3 runs 14 residues. DNA for the CDR3: TGTGCCATCAGTGAGACTGAGATGGGTCCCGAGCAGTACTTC. Residues: CAISETEMGPEQYF.

As concerns this clone: A junction boundary mismatches the germline segment, possibly from a read error. The J gene is TRBJ2-5, the V gene TRBV7-9; 8 bases are a match to TRBD2. Germline loops: CDR1 SEHNR, CDR2 FQNEAQ (reference sequence). This CDR3 has 14 amino acids. The CDR3 reads CASSVAGRGETQYF. CDR3 nucleotides: TGTGCCAGCAGCGTAGCGGGGAGAGGAGAGACCCAGTACTTC. Drawing the rest from reference TRBV7-9 and TRBJ2-5, the complete variable domain is DTGVSQNPRHKITKRGQNVTFRCDPISEHNRLYWYRQTLGQGPEFLTYFQNEAQLEKSRLLSDRFSAERPKGSFSTLEIQRTEQGDSAMYLCASSVAGRGETQYFGPGTRLLVL.

The rearrangement links TRBV4-3 to TRBJ2-7, with D perhaps matching TRBD2 (6 bases). Germline V lookup: CDR1 LGHNA, CDR2 YSLEER. V lost 1 base, J lost 4 bases, and 14 bases lay in between. The CDR3 spans 15 residues. In DNA, the CDR3 is TGCGCCAGCAGCCAAGTGGTCGGGAGTCGGTACGAGCAGTACTTC. This gives the protein CASSQVVGSRYEQYF.

This rearrangement joins TRBV7-2 to TRBJ1-4, with TRBD1 matching 7 bases. Per germline, CDR1 SGHTA and CDR2 FQGNSA. The V gene end was trimmed by 1 base and the J gene end by 7 bases; junction bases not matched to a gene: 3. This CDR3 spans 14 amino acids. CDR3 sequence reads: CASSLVGGSEKLFF. CDR3 in DNA: TGTGCCAGCAGCTTAGTAGGGGGCAGTGAAAAACTGTTTTTT. The full variable domain, rest sourced from reference TRBV7-2 and TRBJ1-4, is GAGVSQSPSNKVTEKGKDVELRCDPISGHTALYWYRQSLGQGLEFLIYFQGNSAPDKSGLPSDRFSAERTGGSVSTLTIQRTQQEDSAVYLCASSLVGGSEKLFFGSGTQLSVL.

The rearrangement uses TRBV29-1 and TRBJ1-1; the D gene is possibly TRBD1 (5 bases). The CDR3 is 12 residues long. Trimming shortened V by 0 bases and J by 7 bases, and 9 bases separated the two germline ends. The germline CDR1 and CDR2 sequences are SQVTM and ANQGSEA. The CDR3, as DNA: TGCAGCGTTGAAGATCTCACAGGTGAAGCTTTCTTT. It specifies CSVEDLTGEAFF.

This clone was found once. The J gene is TRBJ2-1, the V gene TRBV27; the D is unclear. The CDR3 totals 14 residues. Germline V CDR1 and CDR2: MNHEY, SMNVEV (reference sequence). Trimming took 4 bases from V and 7 from J, leaving 14 bases between them. The CDR3 coding sequence is TGTGCCAGCAGTTGGGCCACCAAGAGGAATGAGCAGTTCTTC. Its translation is CASSWATKRNEQFF.

A word on this clone: Other DNA sequences in this specimen translate into the identical CDR3. The chain has TRBV7-2 and TRBJ2-7; TRBD2 aligns across 8 bases. Looked up from germline, CDR1 is SGHTA and CDR2 is FQGNSA. This CDR3 region has 12 residues. Trimming at V came to 4 bases and at J to 7 bases, leaving 3 bases not matched to a gene. Here the CDR3 DNA reads TGTGCCAGCAGCTACGGCGGGGGGGAGCAGTACTTC. It is translated as CASSYGGGEQYF.

The V call is TRBV5-1, the J call TRBJ1-5; maybe TRBD1 (6 bases). Trimming removed 4 bases from V and 3 bases from J, with 11 bases in between. Germline V gives CDR1 SGHRS, CDR2 YFSETQ. The CDR3 has 14 amino acids. CDR3 residues: CASSRWTDNQPQHF. The CDR3 region has the DNA TGCGCCAGCAGCCGTTGGACAGACAATCAGCCCCAGCATTTT.

The CDR3 coding sequence is TGTGCCAGCAGGGGGACAGGCCGACACTACGAGCAGTACTTC. This gives the protein CASRGTGRHYEQYF. This chain connects TRBV6-4 to TRBJ2-7; 8 bases align to TRBD1. Unmatched junction bases numbered 7, after V lost 6 bases and J lost 3 bases. CDR1 MRHNA and CDR2 SNTAGT come from the germline V gene. The CDR3 covers 14 residues.

V and J are TRBV7-6 and TRBJ2-1; no clear D. The CDR3 is 15 residues long. The germline V gene encodes CDR1 SGHVS and CDR2 FNYEAQ. V was pared by 1 base and J by 4 bases, with 11 bases between. The chain's CDR3 is CASSLDWQLYNEQFF. The CDR3 bases are TGTGCCAGCAGCTTAGATTGGCAGCTATACAATGAGCAGTTCTTC.

This chain uses TRBV2 with TRBJ1-1, with TRBD1 matching over 7 bases. The ends lost 0 bases at V and 0 bases at J; junction bases unmatched: 7. This CDR3 contains 17 residues. Germline CDR1 is SNHLY and CDR2 is FYNNEI. The CDR3 coding sequence is TGTGCCAGCAGTGAAGCGCTTCTGGGACAGATGAACACTGAAGCTTTCTTT. Translation: CASSEALLGQMNTEAFF.

Notes on this clone: One end of the junction does not line up with germline, which may come from a read error. The rearrangement links TRBV6-5 to TRBJ2-7; perhaps TRBD2 as D (7 bases). Germline V gives CDR1 MNHEY, CDR2 SVGAGI. This CDR3 spans 14 amino acids. CDR3 in DNA: TGTGCCAGCAGTTACGGCGGGGGCTCCTACGAGCAGTGCTTC. Its protein product is CASSYGGGSYEQCF.

This clone was recorded only once. This chain uses TRBV7-9 with TRBJ2-1; maybe TRBD1 (5 bases). CDR1 and CDR2 from the germline V gene are SEHNR and FQNEAQ (reference sequence). The CDR3 runs to 13 residues. V was shortened by 8 bases and J by 3 bases, with 11 bases between the two germline ends. CDR3 DNA: TGTGCCAGCCTGGGGCCGCTCTACAATGAGCAGTTCTTC. Amino acids: CASLGPLYNEQFF.

V usage is TRBV5-4 and J usage is TRBJ1-2; D is unclear. The CDR3 loop spans 16 amino acids. Germline V CDR1 and CDR2: SGHNT, YYREEE (reference sequence). The germline V and J ends were trimmed by 0 bases and 3 bases, with 15 bases remaining between them. The CDR3 region has the DNA TGTGCCAGCAGCTTGGGAGCGCCTAATGGGGACTATGGCTACACCTTC. Protein product: CASSLGAPNGDYGYTF.

In DNA, the CDR3 is TGTGCCAGCAGCGTCCCCGAGTTGGGGGTCGCTGAAGCTTTCTTT. It specifies CASSVPELGVAEAFF. This chain connects TRBV9 to TRBJ1-1; TRBD1 is a possible D gene (5 bases). The length of the CDR3 is 15 residues. The germline CDR1 and CDR2 sequences are SGDLS and YYNGEE. Deletions cut 2 bases from V and 6 bases from J, with 17 bases between.

The chain couples TRBV5-8 to TRBJ1-3; D ambiguous. Germline CDR1 SGHTS, CDR2 YDEGEE. The CDR3 extends over 17 amino acids. The V end lost 1 base, the J end lost 2 bases, and 16 bases lay between the germline ends. CDR3 in amino acids: CASSLLLNYGAGNTIYF. The CDR3 DNA reads TGTGCCAGCAGCTTGTTGTTAAACTATGGGGCTGGAAACACCATATATTTT.

In its sample, this clone was seen once. This CDR3 is also generated by other DNA sequences in the sample. The chain has TRBV2 and TRBJ2-7; no firm D call. CDR3 length equals 11 residues. Deletions cut 7 bases from V and 1 base from J, with 5 bases between. CDR1 and CDR2 from the germline V gene are SNHLY and FYNNEI. The CDR3 sequence: CASTSSYEQYF. The CDR3, as DNA: TGTGCCAGCACTTCGTCCTACGAGCAGTACTTC. The variable domain in full, with the rest retrieved from reference TRBV2 and TRBJ2-7, is EPEVTQTPSHQVTQMGQEVILRCVPISNHLYFYWYRQILGQKVEFLVSFYNNEISEKSEIFDDQFSVERPDGSNFTLKIRSTKLEDSAMYFCASTSSYEQYFGPGTRLTVT.

On this clone: The same CDR3 arises from other DNA sequences in this sample as well. The V and J genes are TRBV9 and TRBJ1-2, with D uncertain. Germline-derived CDR1 and CDR2 are SGDLS and YYNGEE. The CDR3 is made up of 11 amino acids. V lost 3 bases and J 5 bases, leaving 5 bases between the germline ends. The CDR3 coding sequence is TGTGCCAGCAGCGGCCTATATGGCTACACCTTC. Amino acids: CASSGLYGYTF.